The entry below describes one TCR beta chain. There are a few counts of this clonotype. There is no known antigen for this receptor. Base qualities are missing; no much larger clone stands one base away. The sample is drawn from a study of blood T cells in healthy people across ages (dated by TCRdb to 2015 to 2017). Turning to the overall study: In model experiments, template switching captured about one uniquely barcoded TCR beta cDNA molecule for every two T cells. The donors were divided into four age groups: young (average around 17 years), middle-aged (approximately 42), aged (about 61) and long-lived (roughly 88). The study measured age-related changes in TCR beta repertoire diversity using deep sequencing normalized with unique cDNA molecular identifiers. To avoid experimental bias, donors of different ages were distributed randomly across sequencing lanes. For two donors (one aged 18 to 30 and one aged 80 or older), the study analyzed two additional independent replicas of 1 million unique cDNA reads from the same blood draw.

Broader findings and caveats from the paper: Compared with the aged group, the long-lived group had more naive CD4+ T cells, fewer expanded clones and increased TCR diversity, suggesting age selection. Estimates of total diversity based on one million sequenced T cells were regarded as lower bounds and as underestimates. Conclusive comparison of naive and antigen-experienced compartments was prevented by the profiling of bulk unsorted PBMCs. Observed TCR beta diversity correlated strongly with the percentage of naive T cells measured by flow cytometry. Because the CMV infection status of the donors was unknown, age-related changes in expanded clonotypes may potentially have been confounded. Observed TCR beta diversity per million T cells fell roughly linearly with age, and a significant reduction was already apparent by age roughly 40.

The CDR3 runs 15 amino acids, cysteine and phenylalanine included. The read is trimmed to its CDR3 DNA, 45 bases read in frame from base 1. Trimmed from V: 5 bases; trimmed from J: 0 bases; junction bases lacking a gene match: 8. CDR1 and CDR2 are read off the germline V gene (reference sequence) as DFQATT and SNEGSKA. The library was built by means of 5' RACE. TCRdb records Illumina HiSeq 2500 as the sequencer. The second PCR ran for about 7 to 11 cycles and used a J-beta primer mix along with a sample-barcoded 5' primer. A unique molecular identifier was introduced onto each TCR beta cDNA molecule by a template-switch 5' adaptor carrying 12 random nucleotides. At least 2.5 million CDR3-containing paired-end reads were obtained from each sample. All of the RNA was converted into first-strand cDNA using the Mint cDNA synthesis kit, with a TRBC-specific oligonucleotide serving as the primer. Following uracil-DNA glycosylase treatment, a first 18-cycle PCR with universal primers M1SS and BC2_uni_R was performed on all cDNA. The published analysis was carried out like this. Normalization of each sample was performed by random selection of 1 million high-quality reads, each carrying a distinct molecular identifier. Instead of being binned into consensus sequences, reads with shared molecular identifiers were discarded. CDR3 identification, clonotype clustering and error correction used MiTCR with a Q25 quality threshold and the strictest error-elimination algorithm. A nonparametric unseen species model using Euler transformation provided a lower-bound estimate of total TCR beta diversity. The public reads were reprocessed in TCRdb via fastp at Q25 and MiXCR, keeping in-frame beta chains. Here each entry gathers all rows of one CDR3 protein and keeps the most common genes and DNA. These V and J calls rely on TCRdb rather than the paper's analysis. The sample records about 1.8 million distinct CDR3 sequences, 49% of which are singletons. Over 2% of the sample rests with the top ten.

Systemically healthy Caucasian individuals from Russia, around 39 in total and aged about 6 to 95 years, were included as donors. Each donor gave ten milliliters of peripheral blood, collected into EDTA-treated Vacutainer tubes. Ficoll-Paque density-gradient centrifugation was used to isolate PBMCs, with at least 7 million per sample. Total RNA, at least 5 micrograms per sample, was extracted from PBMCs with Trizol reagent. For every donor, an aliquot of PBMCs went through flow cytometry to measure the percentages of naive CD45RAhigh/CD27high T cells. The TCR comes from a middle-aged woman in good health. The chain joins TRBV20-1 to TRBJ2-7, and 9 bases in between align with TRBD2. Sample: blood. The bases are TGCAGTGCTGGCCCTAGCGGGGAGGGCTCCTACGAGCAGTACTTC. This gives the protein CSAGPSGEGSYEQYF.